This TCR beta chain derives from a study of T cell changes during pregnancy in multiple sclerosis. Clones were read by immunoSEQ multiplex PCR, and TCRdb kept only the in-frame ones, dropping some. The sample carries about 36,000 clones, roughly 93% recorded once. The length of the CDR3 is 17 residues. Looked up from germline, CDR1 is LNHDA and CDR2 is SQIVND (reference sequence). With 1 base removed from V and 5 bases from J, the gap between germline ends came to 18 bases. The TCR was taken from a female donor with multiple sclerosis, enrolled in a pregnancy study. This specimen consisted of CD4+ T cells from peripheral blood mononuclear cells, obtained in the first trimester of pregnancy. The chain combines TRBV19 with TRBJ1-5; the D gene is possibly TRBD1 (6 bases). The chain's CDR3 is CASSIVTGTLRDQPQHF. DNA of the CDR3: TGTGCCAGTAGTATAGTAACCGGGACACTTAGAGATCAGCCCCAGCATTTT.